These T cell receptor beta chains were read from a single sample in a study of CD8+CD57+ T cells in acquired aplastic anemia. One entry per CDR3 protein results from TCRdb running MiXCR on the reads. The sample yields about 290,000 distinct CDR3 sequences, about 50% seen once. Sequenced material: sorted CD4+, CD8+, or CD8+CD57+ T cells (not recorded which) from PBMCs. The source is a human donor with aplastic anemia. Both conserved end residues are part of each CDR3. The D gene is left open where the match is weak. For some rows the clone size is stated as once, few or many, or as a class when expanded; others skip it.

size,length,D,J,V,CDR3,DNA
-,16,TRBD2,TRBJ2-7,TRBV5-1,CASSATSGRSSYEQYF,TGCGCCAGCAGCGCGACTAGCGGGAGGAGCTCCTACGAGCAGTACTTC
-,15,TRBD2,TRBJ2-1,TRBV15,CASSVLAEGYNEQFF,TGTGCCAGCAGCGTCCTAGCGGAGGGCTACAATGAGCAGTTCTTC
many,16,-,TRBJ1-6,TRBV13,CASSFGTRGYNSPLHF,TGTGCCAGCAGCTTCGGGACAAGGGGCTATAATTCACCCCTCCACTTT
many,15,-,TRBJ2-2,TRBV19,CASSTFGAGTGELFF,TGTGCCAGTAGTACATTCGGGGCGGGCACCGGGGAGCTGTTTTTT
many,12,-,TRBJ2-7,TRBV3-1,CASSQEVGEQYF,TGTGCCAGCAGCCAAGAAGTGGGCGAGCAGTACTTC
-,18,-,TRBJ2-5,TRBV5-5,CASSPHGVGGRGPETQYF,TGTGCCAGCAGCCCCCACGGAGTAGGGGGGCGCGGGCCAGAGACCCAGTACTTC
-,13,-,TRBJ1-2,TRBV19,CASSIPPPGGYTF,TGTGCCAGTAGTATTCCTCCTCCTGGGGGCTACACCTTC
-,17,TRBD1,TRBJ1-4,TRBV4-3,CASSPSKVTGGGEKLFF,TGCGCCAGCAGCCCGTCAAAAGTAACAGGGGGTGGCGAAAAACTGTTTTTT
-,13,-,TRBJ2-5,TRBV20-1,CSARPGPRGTQYF,TGCAGTGCTAGGCCGGGACCCCGAGGGACCCAGTACTTC
-,15,-,TRBJ2-1,TRBV7-2,CASSFGGTAYNEQFF,TGTGCCAGCAGCTTCGGAGGAACTGCCTACAATGAGCAGTTCTTC
-,16,-,TRBJ1-3,TRBV7-8,CASSLGPTGSGNTIYF,TGTGCCAGCAGCTTAGGACCAACAGGGAGTGGAAACACCATATATTTT
-,15,-,TRBJ1-1,TRBV10-2,CASSPNGGTYTEAFF,TGCGCCAGCAGTCCTAATGGGGGGACTTACACTGAAGCTTTCTTT
many,15,-,TRBJ2-5,TRBV2,CASSAASRGSETQYF,TGTGCCAGCAGTGCGGCGTCGAGGGGGAGTGAGACCCAGTACTTC
-,16,TRBD1,TRBJ1-4,TRBV7-9,CASSSNAGGLGEKLFF,TGTGCCAGCAGCTCAAACGCAGGGGGATTGGGGGAAAAACTGTTTTTT
many,12,-,TRBJ1-1,TRBV5-6,CASSFKNTEAFF,TGTGCCAGCAGCTTTAAGAACACTGAAGCTTTCTTT
many,13,-,TRBJ2-3,TRBV10-1,CASSEGYGDTQYF,TGCGCCAGCAGTGAGGGGTATGGGGATACGCAGTATTTT
-,16,TRBD2,TRBJ2-1,TRBV20-1,CSAIPGLAGGRNEQFF,TGCAGTGCTATCCCCGGACTAGCGGGGGGGCGAAATGAGCAGTTCTTC
-,16,TRBD2,TRBJ2-3,TRBV10-3,CAIASGGARSTDTQYF,TGTGCCATCGCTAGCGGGGGGGCGCGAAGCACAGATACGCAGTATTTT
once,18,-,TRBJ2-7,TRBV3-1,CASSQGGNRRELGYEQYF,TGTGCCAGCAGCCAAGGTGGGAACAGGAGGGAGCTGGGCTACGAGCAGTACTTC
-,13,-,TRBJ1-5,TRBV7-9,CASSQQGSQPQHF,TGTGCCAGCAGCCAGCAGGGAAGTCAGCCCCAGCATTTT
-,14,TRBD1,TRBJ1-6,TRBV20-1,CSARGDREISPLHF,TGCAGTGCTAGGGGGGACAGGGAGATTTCACCCCTCCACTTT
-,15,-,TRBJ1-2,TRBV20-1,CSASHWAQSTYGYTF,TGCAGTGCTAGCCATTGGGCTCAAAGCACCTATGGCTACACCTTC
-,15,-,TRBJ2-2,TRBV19,CASSPGLFDTGELFF,TGTGCCAGTAGTCCGGGACTCTTTGACACCGGGGAGCTGTTTTTT
-,13,-,TRBJ2-7,TRBV10-3,CAISETGTYEQYF,TGTGCCATCAGTGAGACAGGCACCTACGAGCAGTACTTC
-,18,-,TRBJ1-1,TRBV7-3,CASSLGGRGFRGNTEAFF,TGTGCCAGCAGCTTAGGCGGCAGGGGTTTTAGGGGGAACACTGAAGCTTTCTTT
-,16,TRBD2,TRBJ2-7,TRBV10-1,CASSLRTSGTSHEQYF,TGCGCCAGCAGTCTCAGGACTAGCGGGACATCCCACGAGCAGTACTTC
-,16,TRBD1,TRBJ2-7,TRBV7-9,CASSSKGQGLVYEQYF,TGTGCCAGCAGCTCAAAGGGACAGGGGTTAGTCTACGAGCAGTACTTC
-,16,-,TRBJ2-7,TRBV29-1,CSVEGTVGKNLYEQYF,TGCAGCGTTGAGGGTACTGTGGGGAAAAACCTCTACGAGCAGTACTTC
-,16,-,TRBJ1-5,TRBV19,CATSPGGTYSNQPQHF,TGTGCCACCTCCCCCGGGGGAACTTATAGCAATCAGCCCCAGCATTTT
-,11,-,TRBJ1-4,TRBV6-5,CASRKNEKLFF,TGTGCCAGCAGAAAAAATGAAAAACTGTTTTTT
-,14,TRBD1,TRBJ1-1,TRBV29-1,CSVRGRLSNTEAFF,TGCAGCGTCAGGGGGCGTTTGAGTAACACTGAAGCTTTCTTT
many,13,-,TRBJ2-3,TRBV6-5,CASSYSRSDTQYF,TGTGCCAGCAGTTACTCGAGGTCAGATACGCAGTATTTT
-,15,-,TRBJ2-7,TRBV7-9,CASSLEPSEWGEQYF,TGTGCCAGCAGCTTAGAGCCCTCTGAGTGGGGCGAGCAGTACTTC
-,14,-,TRBJ2-1,TRBV20-1,CSARIGDTYNEQFF,TGCAGTGCTAGAATAGGGGACACTTACAATGAGCAGTTCTTC
-,15,-,TRBJ2-7,TRBV2,CASSSLDSRSYEQYF,TGTGCCAGCAGCAGCTTGGACAGTAGAAGCTACGAGCAGTACTTC
-,18,TRBD1,TRBJ2-7,TRBV7-2,CASSLRWSSGTGYHEQYF,TGTGCCAGCAGCTTAAGGTGGTCCAGCGGGACAGGGTACCACGAGCAGTACTTC
-,16,TRBD2,TRBJ2-3,TRBV12-3/TRBV12-4,CASRTKAGGLPDTQYF,TGTGCCAGCAGGACTAAAGCGGGGGGGCTCCCAGATACGCAGTATTTT
-,13,TRBD2,TRBJ2-3,TRBV10-3,CAIRTSGGDTQYF,TGTGCCATCAGAACTAGCGGGGGGGATACGCAGTATTTT
many,13,-,TRBJ2-1,TRBV6-1,CASSQKREGEQFF,TGTGCCAGCAGTCAGAAGAGGGAAGGGGAGCAGTTCTTC
-,8,-,TRBJ2-5,TRBV7-6,CARRTNLF,TGTGCCAGAAGGACTAACCTCTTC
-,14,TRBD1,TRBJ1-6,TRBV7-8,CASRTGTGNSPLHF,TGTGCCAGTAGAACCGGGACAGGGAATTCACCCCTCCACTTT
-,13,TRBD2,TRBJ2-5,TRBV2,CASSRERGETQYF,TGTGCCAGCAGTAGGGAGCGGGGGGAGACCCAGTACTTC
-,14,-,TRBJ2-3,TRBV6-2/TRBV6-3,CASRSTRVTDTQYF,TGTGCCAGCCGTTCTACGAGGGTCACAGATACGCAGTATTTT
-,15,-,TRBJ2-5,TRBV20-1,CSARDGAREIRTQYF,TGCAGTGCTAGAGATGGTGCCAGGGAGATTCGGACCCAGTACTTC
-,13,-,TRBJ1-1,TRBV12-5,CASSHLLGHEAFF,TGTGCTAGCAGTCACTTACTCGGACATGAAGCTTTCTTT
few,14,-,TRBJ2-2,TRBV7-6,CASSLGADTGELFF,TGTGCCAGCAGCTTAGGTGCGGACACCGGGGAGCTGTTTTTT
-,13,-,TRBJ1-6,TRBV4-3,CASSQAQNSPLHF,TGCGCCAGCAGCCAAGCGCAAAATTCACCCCTCCACTTT
few,15,TRBD2,TRBJ2-5,TRBV5-1,CASAPGLAGIETQYF,TGCGCCAGCGCCCCGGGACTAGCGGGGATAGAGACCCAGTACTTC
few,13,-,TRBJ2-5,TRBV5-6,CASSNGFRETQYF,TGTGCCAGCAGCAACGGTTTCCGGGAGACCCAGTACTTC
-,15,-,TRBJ1-5,TRBV19,CASSIDQGSFRPQHF,TGTGCCAGTAGTATAGATCAGGGGAGTTTCCGTCCCCAGCATTTT
-,14,-,TRBJ2-1,TRBV20-1,CSATGPLTYNEQFF,TGCAGTGCTACCGGGCCCCTAACATACAATGAGCAGTTCTTC
-,13,-,TRBJ2-3,TRBV24-1,CATRPCGTDTQYF,TGTGCCACCAGGCCTTGTGGCACAGATACGCAGTATTTT
-,16,TRBD1,TRBJ2-6,TRBV7-7,CARLDRLGSGANVLTF,TGTGCCAGATTGGACAGGCTGGGCTCTGGGGCCAACGTCCTGACTTTC
-,12,-,TRBJ2-7,TRBV2,CASSGLLPEQYF,TGTGCCAGCAGTGGACTACTCCCCGAGCAGTACTTC